This T cell receptor beta chain was obtained from a study of T cells in Graves' hyperthyroidism and ophthalmopathy. There are many counts of this clonotype. In germline, CDR1 is SGHTA, CDR2 FQGNSA. The V and J ends lost 2 bases and 10 bases, in that order; junction bases with no gene match: 3. This CDR3 has 13 residues. Amplification of TCR beta CDR3 regions was performed using RNA transcripts as template. The HTBI set primed first-round TCR CDR3 RT-PCR. TCRdb processed the multiplex PCR reads anew with MiXCR; each CDR3 protein has one entry. This table holds approximately 710,000 distinct CDR3 sequences, 17% found once.

The receptor's source is a man aged 50 to 59 with Graves' hyperthyroidism. The J gene is TRBJ2-1, the V gene TRBV7-2, with 9 bases that match TRBD1. The sequenced material came from blood. CDR3 bases: TGTGCCAGCAGCTTACCCGGACAGGGGGAGCAGTTCTTC. This encodes CASSLPGQGEQFF.